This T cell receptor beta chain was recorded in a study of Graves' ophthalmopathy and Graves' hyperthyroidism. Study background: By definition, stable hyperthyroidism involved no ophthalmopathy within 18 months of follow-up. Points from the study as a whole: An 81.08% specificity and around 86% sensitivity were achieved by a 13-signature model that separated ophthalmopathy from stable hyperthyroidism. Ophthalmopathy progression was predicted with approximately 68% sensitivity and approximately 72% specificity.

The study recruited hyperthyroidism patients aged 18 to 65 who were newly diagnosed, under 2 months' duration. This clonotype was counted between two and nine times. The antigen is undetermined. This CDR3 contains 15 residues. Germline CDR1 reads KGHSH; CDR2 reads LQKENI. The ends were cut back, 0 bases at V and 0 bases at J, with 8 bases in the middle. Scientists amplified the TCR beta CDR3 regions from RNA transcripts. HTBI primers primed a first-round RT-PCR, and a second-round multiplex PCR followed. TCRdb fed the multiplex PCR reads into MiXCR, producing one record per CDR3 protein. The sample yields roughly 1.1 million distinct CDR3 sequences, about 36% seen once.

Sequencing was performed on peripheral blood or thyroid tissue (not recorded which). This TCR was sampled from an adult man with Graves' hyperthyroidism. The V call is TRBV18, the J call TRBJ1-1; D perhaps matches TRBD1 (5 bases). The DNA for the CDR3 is TGTGCCAGCTCACCACCGGTGACAGTGAACACTGAAGCTTTCTTT. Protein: CASSPPVTVNTEAFF.